Here is one TCR beta chain with its context. A read error may account for a junction end that differs from germline. The CDR3 extends over 14 amino acids. CDR1 and CDR2 (germline): KGHDR, SFDVKD. The sample belongs to a study of blood T cell repertoires in COVID-19. The overall study: Spain, Italy and the United States supplied samples that represented acute and convalescent COVID-19.

Participants spanned ages roughly 18 to 95 years and resided in fewer than 30 US areas. Source study methods: How many nucleated cells were present was estimated from reference gene primer amplification. TCRdb's table, derived via immunoSEQ multiplex PCR, lists solely in-frame clones and lacks some. V and J calls and clone size are those listed in that table; D and trimming were worked out from the DNA. Here the sample spans some 510,000 clones, around 89% being singletons. This receptor was identified in a woman aged 40 to 50 who had recovered from COVID-19. V is TRBV24-1 and J is TRBJ2-2; D remains ambiguous. The sequencing sample was made of PBMCs or T cells enriched from blood (not recorded which). The chain's CDR3 is CATSDQLVTEELFF. The CDR3 DNA follows: TGTGCCACCAGTGATCAACTGGTCACCGAGGAGCTGTTTTTT.